One sample yielded the 8 T cell receptor beta chains listed below, sequenced in a study of blood T cell repertoires in COVID-19. Measured with immunoSEQ multiplex PCR; TCRdb has only the in-frame clones, and not every one. The repertoire consists of approximately 21,000 clones, with approximately 90% occurring once and the leading ten covering around 6%. The material sequenced was peripheral blood. These receptors all stem from a woman of 80 years or more with active COVID-19.

The chain recombines TRBV9 with TRBJ2-3, with D tentatively TRBD2 (6 bases). The V gene lost 0 bases and the J gene lost 0 bases, with 17 bases spanning the gap. The CDR3 consists of 18 residues. CDR1 is SGDLS, CDR2 YYNGEE, per germline. The CDR3 reads CASSVGILAGTSTDTQYF. CDR3 nucleotides: TGTGCCAGCAGCGTAGGAATCCTTGCGGGAACTAGCACAGATACGCAGTATTTT.

The CDR3 spells CASSTTVDLKSGVNIQYF. The CDR3 DNA is TGTGCCAGTAGTACCACCGTTGATTTAAAATCAGGGGTGAACATTCAGTACTTC. The V call is TRBV19, the J call TRBJ2-4; weak D call: TRBD1 (6 bases). The CDR3 spans 18 residues. The V end was cut by 4 bases, the J end by 7 bases, with 26 bases between. The V gene's germline CDR1 is LNHDA and CDR2 SQIVND (reference sequence).

CDR3 sequence (DNA): TGCGCCAGCAGCCAAGTGTCCGGGGGGGCGGGTGATACGCAGTATTTT. Amino acid sequence: CASSQVSGGAGDTQYF. The rearrangement joins TRBV4-3 to TRBJ2-3, with 8 bases matching TRBD2. The V segment lost 1 base and the J segment 6 bases; nucleotides outside the gene matches: 9. The CDR3 sequence is 16 residues long. Per germline, CDR1 LGHNA and CDR2 YSLEER.

The gene calls are TRBV7-2 and TRBJ2-3; TRBD2 agrees at 14 bases. V dropped 5 bases and J dropped 8; count of bases not matched to a gene: 9. Germline assignment: CDR1 SGHTA and CDR2 FQGNSA. This CDR3 has 16 residues. CDR3 amino acids: CASSALTSGGVGTQYF. CDR3 DNA sequence: TGTGCCAGCAGCGCCCTGACTAGCGGGGGGGTTGGTACGCAGTATTTT.

The CDR3 sequence is CASSTTASGANVLTF. The CDR3 DNA follows: TGTGCCAGCAGCACGACAGCCTCTGGGGCCAACGTCCTGACTTTC. The rearrangement links TRBV6-2 or TRBV6-3 to TRBJ2-6; maybe TRBD1 (5 bases). Trimming left V 6 bases short and J 0 bases short, with 9 bases between. The CDR3 contains 15 residues. Germline V gene data show CDR1 as MNHEY and CDR2 as SVGEGT.

V usage is TRBV4-3 and J usage is TRBJ2-7; 11 bases agree with TRBD2. The V and J ends lost 0 bases and 7 bases, in that order; junction bases with no gene match: 5. CDR3 length: 15 amino acids. Germline loops: CDR1 LGHNA, CDR2 YSLEER. This CDR3 reads CASSQDSGGAGEQYF. CDR3 coding DNA: TGCGCCAGCAGCCAAGATAGCGGGGGGGCGGGAGAGCAGTACTTC.

The chain is built from TRBV5-5 and TRBJ1-2; TRBD1 matches at 7 bases. The trim removed 0 bases at V and 4 bases at J, leaving 9 bases unmatched. Germline lookup yields CDR1 SGHKS and CDR2 YYEKEE (reference sequence). The CDR3 extends over 16 amino acids. For the CDR3, the DNA is TGTGCCAGCAGCTTGGGGCTAGGTGGGACAGTCTATGGCTACACCTTC. As protein: CASSLGLGGTVYGYTF.

The V and J genes are TRBV27 and TRBJ1-6; D is ambiguous. CDR3 length equals 16 residues. CDR1 MNHEY and CDR2 SMNVEV come from the germline V gene (reference sequence). Trimming removed 5 bases from V and 2 bases from J, with 13 bases in between. The CDR3 reads CASSPLLEPYNSPLHF. CDR3 in DNA: TGTGCCAGCAGTCCCCTACTCGAGCCCTATAATTCACCCCTCCACTTT.